The rows below give T cell receptor beta chains drawn from one sample of a study of OX40 agonist ivuxolimab in advanced cancers. This table comes from immunoSEQ multiplex PCR, and its TCRdb copy is limited to in-frame clones, with some not included. The sample consists of 60,000 to 80,000 clones, 80% to 85% of them appearing once. Sequenced material: CD4+ or CD8+ T cells sorted from blood, taken in a trial of the OX40 agonist ivuxolimab. The receptors stem from an adult with an advanced solid tumor such as melanoma, head and neck, liver or kidney cancer. The CDR3 runs from the conserved cysteine through the conserved F or W. The order of the fields is D gene, clone size, V gene, J gene, CDR3 DNA, CDR3 protein. D genes are given only for firm matches. The listing skips clone size in some rows; elsewhere it reads once, few, many or a size class.

d_call: NA
clone_size: NA
v_call: TRBV6-6
j_call: TRBJ2-1
cdr3_nt: TGTGCCAGCAGTCGGGATTCTTACAATGAGCAGTTCTTC
cdr3_aa: CASSRDSYNEQFF

d_call: NA
clone_size: NA
v_call: TRBV12-5
j_call: TRBJ1-5
cdr3_nt: TGTGCTAGTGCTATTGACAATCAGCCCCAGCATTTT
cdr3_aa: CASAIDNQPQHF

d_call: TRBD2
clone_size: few
v_call: TRBV7-3
j_call: TRBJ2-3
cdr3_nt: TGTGCCAGCAGGTATCGGGGGGGCACAGATACGCAGTATTTT
cdr3_aa: CASRYRGGTDTQYF

d_call: NA
clone_size: NA
v_call: TRBV5-1
j_call: TRBJ1-1
cdr3_nt: TGCGCCAGCAGCTTCGCAGGTAACACTGAAGCTTTCTTT
cdr3_aa: CASSFAGNTEAFF

d_call: NA
clone_size: NA
v_call: TRBV5-4
j_call: TRBJ1-3
cdr3_nt: TGTGCCAGCAGCTTGGAACAGGGCTTGGGAAACACCATATATTTT
cdr3_aa: CASSLEQGLGNTIYF

d_call: TRBD2
clone_size: NA
v_call: TRBV6-6
j_call: TRBJ2-5
cdr3_nt: TGTGCCAGCAGGGAAGGGACTAGCTTCGAGACCCAGTACTTC
cdr3_aa: CASREGTSFETQYF

d_call: NA
clone_size: NA
v_call: TRBV7-2
j_call: TRBJ2-1
cdr3_nt: TGTGCCAGCAGCGCCTATCTAGGGGAGCAGTTCTTC
cdr3_aa: CASSAYLGEQFF

d_call: NA
clone_size: NA
v_call: TRBV2
j_call: TRBJ2-3
cdr3_nt: TGTGCCAGCAGTGAAGGGACAGTTAGCACAGATACGCAGTATTTT
cdr3_aa: CASSEGTVSTDTQYF

d_call: NA
clone_size: NA
v_call: TRBV9
j_call: TRBJ2-1
cdr3_nt: TGTGCCAGCACTACTGAAGGCAGCTCCTACAATGAGCAGTTCTTC
cdr3_aa: CASTTEGSSYNEQFF

d_call: NA
clone_size: NA
v_call: TRBV7-9
j_call: TRBJ2-7
cdr3_nt: TGTGCCAGCAGCTTCCAGCCCTACGAGCAGTACTTC
cdr3_aa: CASSFQPYEQYF

d_call: TRBD1
clone_size: NA
v_call: TRBV18
j_call: TRBJ1-5
cdr3_nt: TGTGCCAGCTCCCAAAAACAGGGGGAAGCCCAGCATTTT
cdr3_aa: CASSQKQGEAQHF

d_call: NA
clone_size: NA
v_call: TRBV4-2
j_call: TRBJ2-6
cdr3_nt: TGTGCCAGCAGCCAAGGCGATACTGGGGCCAACGTCCTGACTTTC
cdr3_aa: CASSQGDTGANVLTF

d_call: NA
clone_size: NA
v_call: TRBV9
j_call: TRBJ2-1
cdr3_nt: TGTGCCAGCAGCGTACACGGGGCTGACAATGAGCAGTTCTTC
cdr3_aa: CASSVHGADNEQFF

d_call: NA
clone_size: NA
v_call: TRBV9
j_call: TRBJ1-5
cdr3_nt: TGTGCCAGCAGCGTAGGAGAAGGGCAACAGCCCCAGCATTTT
cdr3_aa: CASSVGEGQQPQHF

d_call: NA
clone_size: NA
v_call: TRBV7-8
j_call: TRBJ2-5
cdr3_nt: TGCGCCAGCAGCCACCAGATAGAGTACCAAAAGACCCAGTACTTC
cdr3_aa: CASSHQIEYQKTQYF

d_call: NA
clone_size: NA
v_call: TRBV10-3
j_call: TRBJ2-7
cdr3_nt: TGTGCCATCAGTGAGTCGATGGGGCTGGGCGAGCAGTACTTC
cdr3_aa: CAISESMGLGEQYF

d_call: NA
clone_size: NA
v_call: TRBV7-8
j_call: TRBJ2-7
cdr3_nt: TGTGCCAGCAGCTTAGCGGTCGCAGGGGAGAACGAGCAGTACTTC
cdr3_aa: CASSLAVAGENEQYF

d_call: TRBD1
clone_size: NA
v_call: TRBV27
j_call: TRBJ1-2
cdr3_nt: TGTGCCAGCAGTTCCCCCGCCGGGACAGGAAGGAACTATGGCTACACCTTC
cdr3_aa: CASSSPAGTGRNYGYTF

d_call: TRBD2
clone_size: NA
v_call: TRBV5-6
j_call: TRBJ2-5
cdr3_nt: TGTGCCAGCAGCTTGGTGGGAACTAGCGGGGGGCCGGGCTCGGAGACCCAGTACTTC
cdr3_aa: CASSLVGTSGGPGSETQYF

d_call: NA
clone_size: NA
v_call: TRBV11-1
j_call: TRBJ1-1
cdr3_nt: TGTGCCAGCAGGGCTCAGGTGGCGAACACTGAAGCTTTCTTT
cdr3_aa: CASRAQVANTEAFF

d_call: TRBD1
clone_size: NA
v_call: TRBV10-1
j_call: TRBJ1-3
cdr3_nt: TGCGCCAGCAGGGAGGGGGACAGAAGAAGATGCTCTGGAAACACCATATATTTT
cdr3_aa: CASREGDRRRCSGNTIYF

d_call: TRBD1
clone_size: NA
v_call: TRBV11-2
j_call: TRBJ1-2
cdr3_nt: TGTGCCAGCAGCCCGGACAGGTTCTATGGCTACACCTTC
cdr3_aa: CASSPDRFYGYTF

d_call: NA
clone_size: NA
v_call: TRBV6-5
j_call: TRBJ1-4
cdr3_nt: TGTGCCAGCAGTTACGGGGGGGGGCTGGCGGTGGAAAAACTGTTTTTT
cdr3_aa: CASSYGGGLAVEKLFF

d_call: NA
clone_size: NA
v_call: TRBV5-1
j_call: TRBJ2-1
cdr3_nt: TGCGCCAGCAGCTTAGATCCGGGGCCATCCTACAATGAGCAGTTCTTC
cdr3_aa: CASSLDPGPSYNEQFF